Shown below are 10 T cell receptor beta chains from a single sample sequenced in a study of cytomegalovirus exposure and HLA in healthy donors. Amplification used 60 Vbeta primers and 13 Jbeta primers. The table came from immunoSEQ multiplex PCR; TCRdb's copy has only in-frame clones and leaves some out. The repertoire table contains roughly 150,000 clones. Sequencing was carried out using PBMCs. These TCRs come from a woman in her fifties or sixties in good health and CMV-seronegative.

The CDR3 DNA is TGCGCCAGCAGCCATCTCTCGGGACAGACGAACACTGAAGCTTTCTTT. This gives the protein CASSHLSGQTNTEAFF. The gene calls are TRBV4-1 and TRBJ1-1; 7 nucleotides line up with TRBD1. Germline V gives CDR1 MGHRA, CDR2 YSYEKL. The J segment lost 1 base and the V segment lost 3 bases, leaving 8 bases of the junction unmatched. The CDR3 length is 16 residues.

J is TRBJ1-2 and V is TRBV30, with D possibly TRBD1 on 5 matching bases. The CDR3 is 12 amino acids. Germline V gene lookup returns CDR1 GTSNPN and CDR2 SVGIG (reference sequence). V dropped 0 bases and J dropped 8 bases, with 10 bases sitting between them. This CDR3 reads CAWSVGGVGYTF. CDR3 in DNA: TGTGCCTGGAGTGTCGGAGGGGTCGGCTACACCTTC.

The V gene is TRBV5-5, the J gene TRBJ2-1, with TRBD1 matching over 8 bases. V trimming: 4 bases; J trimming: 2 bases; junction bases outside the gene matches: 5. Germline CDR1 reads SGHKS; CDR2 reads YYEKEE (reference sequence). This CDR3 spans 15 amino acids. As DNA, the CDR3 is TGTGCCAGCAGCGCACAGGGGGTCGCCTACAATGAGCAGTTCTTC. Translated, it gives CASSAQGVAYNEQFF.

The V call is TRBV5-1, the J call TRBJ2-7, with TRBD1 identical over 8 bases. Germline-derived CDR1 and CDR2 are SGHRS and YFSETQ. J was trimmed by 0 bases and V by 2 bases; bases with no gene match: 4. The CDR3 is made up of 15 amino acids. The CDR3 region is CASSFWQGASYEQYF. DNA for the CDR3: TGCGCCAGCAGCTTTTGGCAGGGGGCCTCCTACGAGCAGTACTTC.

The chain couples TRBV4-2 to TRBJ1-4; tentative D call: TRBD1 (6 bases). V was cut by 1 base and J by 4 bases, with 7 bases left in between. Germline V lookup: CDR1 LGHNA, CDR2 YNFKEQ. This CDR3 is built from 14 residues. For the CDR3, the DNA is TGTGCCAGCAGCCAAGGACAGGATAATGAAAAACTGTTTTTT. Encoded protein: CASSQGQDNEKLFF.

The chain combines TRBV9 with TRBJ2-3; TRBD1 is a possible D gene (5 bases). Trimming removed 2 bases from V and 5 bases from J, with 9 bases in between. The CDR3 spans 13 residues. CDR1 is SGDLS, CDR2 YYNGEE, per germline. DNA of the CDR3: TGTGCCAGCAGCGTCAGGGCTGTAGATACGCAGTATTTT. Translation: CASSVRAVDTQYF.

This rearrangement joins TRBV28 to TRBJ1-1; D perhaps matches TRBD1 (5 bases). The CDR3 is 12 residues long. Germline-derived CDR1 and CDR2 are MDHEN and SYDVKM. The CDR3 DNA reads as TGTGCTACGCGGGGGGACGTTGTTGAAGCTTTCTTT. Translated: CATRGDVVEAFF.

The chain has TRBV7-2 and TRBJ1-5; possible D gene TRBD1, 5 bases. CDR1 is SGHTA, CDR2 FQGNSA, per germline. Trimming left V 5 bases short and J 2 bases short, with 13 bases between. CDR3 length equals 15 residues. CDR3 loop: CASSTRLGGNQPQHF. The CDR3 DNA reads TGTGCCAGCAGCACGCGATTAGGGGGCAATCAGCCCCAGCATTTT.

The V call is TRBV7-9, the J call TRBJ1-2; D is possibly TRBD1 (5 bases). The germline V gene encodes CDR1 SEHNR and CDR2 FQNEAQ (reference sequence). Trimming left V 1 base short and J 2 bases short, with 5 bases between. The CDR3 sequence is 13 residues long. The CDR3 nucleotides read TGTGCCAGCAGCTTAGGACAGAACTATGGCTACACCTTC. As protein: CASSLGQNYGYTF. Combining the CDR3 with reference TRBV7-9 and TRBJ1-2 gives the whole variable domain DTGVSQNPRHKITKRGQNVTFRCDPISEHNRLYWYRQTLGQGPEFLTYFQNEAQLEKSRLLSDRFSAERPKGSFSTLEIQRTEQGDSAMYLCASSLGQNYGYTFGSGTRLTVV.

The V and J genes are TRBV30 and TRBJ1-3, with D unresolved. V lost 4 bases to trimming and J lost 1 base, with 20 bases between them. The CDR3 is 17 amino acids. Germline V CDR1 and CDR2: GTSNPN, SVGIG (reference sequence). The CDR3 DNA reads TGTGCCTGGAATCAGGTGGGCACTCTGGATTCTGGAAACACCATATATTTT. The encoded protein is CAWNQVGTLDSGNTIYF.